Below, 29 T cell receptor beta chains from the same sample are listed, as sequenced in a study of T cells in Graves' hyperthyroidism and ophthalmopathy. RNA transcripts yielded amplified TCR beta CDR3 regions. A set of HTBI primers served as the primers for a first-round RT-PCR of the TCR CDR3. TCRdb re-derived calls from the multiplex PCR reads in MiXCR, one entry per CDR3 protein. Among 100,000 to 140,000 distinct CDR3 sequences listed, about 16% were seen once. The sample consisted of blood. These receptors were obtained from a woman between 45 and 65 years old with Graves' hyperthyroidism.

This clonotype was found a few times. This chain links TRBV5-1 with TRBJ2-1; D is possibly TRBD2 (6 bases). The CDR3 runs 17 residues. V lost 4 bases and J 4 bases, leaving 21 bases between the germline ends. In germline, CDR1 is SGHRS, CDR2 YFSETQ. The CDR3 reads CASSRGGTQPGYNEQFF. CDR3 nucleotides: TGCGCCAGCAGCCGGGGCGGGACTCAGCCCGGTTACAATGAGCAGTTCTTC.

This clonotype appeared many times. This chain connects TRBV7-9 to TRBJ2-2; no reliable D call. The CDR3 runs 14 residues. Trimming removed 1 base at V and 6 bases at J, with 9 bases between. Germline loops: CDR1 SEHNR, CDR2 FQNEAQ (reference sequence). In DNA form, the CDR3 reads TGTGCCAGCAGCTTAGACACTCACCCCGGGGAGCTGTTTTTT. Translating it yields CASSLDTHPGELFF.

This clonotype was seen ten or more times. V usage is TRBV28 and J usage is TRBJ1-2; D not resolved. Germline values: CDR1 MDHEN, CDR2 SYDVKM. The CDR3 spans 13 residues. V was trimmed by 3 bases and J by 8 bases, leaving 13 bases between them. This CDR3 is CASSFGGHQGYTF. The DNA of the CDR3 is TGTGCCAGCAGTTTCGGTGGGCATCAAGGCTACACCTTC.

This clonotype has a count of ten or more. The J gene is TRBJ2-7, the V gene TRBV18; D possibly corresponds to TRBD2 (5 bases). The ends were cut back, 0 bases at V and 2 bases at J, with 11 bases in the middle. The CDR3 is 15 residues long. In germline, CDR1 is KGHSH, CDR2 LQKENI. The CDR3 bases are TGTGCCAGCTCACCACCGGTTCGGGATACCTACGAGCAGTACTTC. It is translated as CASSPPVRDTYEQYF.

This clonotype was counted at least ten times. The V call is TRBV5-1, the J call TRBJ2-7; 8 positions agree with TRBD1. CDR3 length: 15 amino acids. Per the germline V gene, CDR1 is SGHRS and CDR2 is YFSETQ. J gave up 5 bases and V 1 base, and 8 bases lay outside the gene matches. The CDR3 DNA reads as TGCGCCAGCAGCTTGCAGGACAGGGTAGTCGACGAGCAGTACTTC. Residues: CASSLQDRVVDEQYF. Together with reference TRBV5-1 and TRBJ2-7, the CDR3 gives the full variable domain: KAGVTQTPRYLIKTRGQQVTLSCSPISGHRSVSWYQQTPGQGLQFLFEYFSETQRNKGNFPGRFSGRQFSNSRSEMNVSTLELGDSALYLCASSLQDRVVDEQYFGPGTRLTVT.

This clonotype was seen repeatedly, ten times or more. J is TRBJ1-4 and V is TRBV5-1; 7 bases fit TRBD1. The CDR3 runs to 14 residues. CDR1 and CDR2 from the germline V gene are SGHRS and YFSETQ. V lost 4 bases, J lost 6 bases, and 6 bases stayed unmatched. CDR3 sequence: CASSPGQLDEKLFF. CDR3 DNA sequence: TGCGCCAGCAGCCCGGGACAGTTAGATGAAAAACTGTTTTTT.

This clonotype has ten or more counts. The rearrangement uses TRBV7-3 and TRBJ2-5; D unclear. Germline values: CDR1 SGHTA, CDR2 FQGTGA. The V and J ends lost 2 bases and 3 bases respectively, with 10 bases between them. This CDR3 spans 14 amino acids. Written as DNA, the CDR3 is TGTGCCAGCAGCTTAGGTCCTTCGAAAGAGACCCAGTACTTC. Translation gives CASSLGPSKETQYF.

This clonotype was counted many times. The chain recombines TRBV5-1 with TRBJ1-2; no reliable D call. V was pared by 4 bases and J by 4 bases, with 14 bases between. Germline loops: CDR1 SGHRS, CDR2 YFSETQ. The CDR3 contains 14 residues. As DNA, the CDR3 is TGCGCCAGCAGCCTCCCTTCGACCTTCTATGGCTACACCTTC. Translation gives CASSLPSTFYGYTF.

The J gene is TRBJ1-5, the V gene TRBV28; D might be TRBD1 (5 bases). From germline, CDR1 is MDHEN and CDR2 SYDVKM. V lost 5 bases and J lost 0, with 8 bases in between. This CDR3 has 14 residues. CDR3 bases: TGTGCCAGCAGTCGGACAAATAGCAATCAGCCCCAGCATTTT. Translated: CASSRTNSNQPQHF.

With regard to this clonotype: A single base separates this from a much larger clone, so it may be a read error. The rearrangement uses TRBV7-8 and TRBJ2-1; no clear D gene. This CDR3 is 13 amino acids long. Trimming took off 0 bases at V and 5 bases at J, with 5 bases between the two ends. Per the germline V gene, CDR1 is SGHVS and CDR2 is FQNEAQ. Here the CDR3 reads CASSLAHNNEQFF. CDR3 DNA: TGTGCCAGCAGCTTAGCTCATAACAATGAGCAGTTCTTC.

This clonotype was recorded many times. CDR3 nucleotides: TGTGCCACCAGTGACAGAAAGTACCAAGAGACCCAGTACTTC. This encodes CATSDRKYQETQYF. The chain links TRBV24-1 to TRBJ2-5; no reliable D call. The germline V gene has CDR1 KGHDR and CDR2 SFDVKD. Trimming left V 4 bases short and J 0 bases short, with 8 bases between. This CDR3 is built from 14 residues.

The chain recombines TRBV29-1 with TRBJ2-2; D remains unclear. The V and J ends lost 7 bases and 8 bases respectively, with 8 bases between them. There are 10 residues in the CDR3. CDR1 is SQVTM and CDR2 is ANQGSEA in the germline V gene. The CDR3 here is CSAMDGELFF. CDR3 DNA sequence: TGCAGCGCGATGGATGGGGAGCTGTTTTTT.

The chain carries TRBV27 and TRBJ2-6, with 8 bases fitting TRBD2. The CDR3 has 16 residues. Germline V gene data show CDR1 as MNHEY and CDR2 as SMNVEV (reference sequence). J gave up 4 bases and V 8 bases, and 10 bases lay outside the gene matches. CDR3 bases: TGTGCCAGCCGGAAGTCGGGGGGGGACGGGGCCAACGTCCTGACTTTC. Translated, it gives CASRKSGGDGANVLTF.

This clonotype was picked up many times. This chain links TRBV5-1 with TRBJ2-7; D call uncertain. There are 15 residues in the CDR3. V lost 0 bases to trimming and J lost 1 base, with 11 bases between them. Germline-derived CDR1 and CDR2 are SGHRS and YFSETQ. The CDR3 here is CASSLGAQGSYEQYV. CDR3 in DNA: TGCGCCAGCAGCTTGGGTGCACAAGGGTCCTACGAGCAGTACGTC.

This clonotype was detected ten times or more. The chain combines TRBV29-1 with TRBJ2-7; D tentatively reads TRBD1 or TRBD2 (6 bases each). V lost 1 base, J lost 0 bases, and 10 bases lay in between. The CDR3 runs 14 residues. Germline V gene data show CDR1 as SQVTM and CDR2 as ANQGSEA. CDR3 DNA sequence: TGCAGCGTTGAAGGCGGGACACTCTCCTACGAGCAGTACTTC. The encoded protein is CSVEGGTLSYEQYF.

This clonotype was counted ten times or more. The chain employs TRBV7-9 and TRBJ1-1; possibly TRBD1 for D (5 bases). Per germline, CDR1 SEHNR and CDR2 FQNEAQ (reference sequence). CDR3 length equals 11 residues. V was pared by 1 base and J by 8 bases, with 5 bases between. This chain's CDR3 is CASSLGGEAFF. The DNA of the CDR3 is TGTGCCAGCAGCTTAGGGGGGGAAGCTTTCTTT. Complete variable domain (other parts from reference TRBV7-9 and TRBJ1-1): DTGVSQNPRHKITKRGQNVTFRCDPISEHNRLYWYRQTLGQGPEFLTYFQNEAQLEKSRLLSDRFSAERPKGSFSTLEIQRTEQGDSAMYLCASSLGGEAFFGQGTRLTVV.

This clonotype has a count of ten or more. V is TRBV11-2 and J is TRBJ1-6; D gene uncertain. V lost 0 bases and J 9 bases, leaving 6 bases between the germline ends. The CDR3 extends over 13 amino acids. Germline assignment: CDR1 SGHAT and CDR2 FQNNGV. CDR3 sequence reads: CASSLDRVSPLHF. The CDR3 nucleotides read TGTGCCAGCAGCTTAGATAGGGTTTCACCCCTCCACTTT.

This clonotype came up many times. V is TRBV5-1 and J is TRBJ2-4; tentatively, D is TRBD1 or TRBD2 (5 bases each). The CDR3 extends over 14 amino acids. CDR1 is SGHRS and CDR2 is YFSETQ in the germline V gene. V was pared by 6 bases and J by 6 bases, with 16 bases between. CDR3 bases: TGCGCCAGCAACCCAGGGACGGAAGGAAACATTCAGTACTTC. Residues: CASNPGTEGNIQYF.

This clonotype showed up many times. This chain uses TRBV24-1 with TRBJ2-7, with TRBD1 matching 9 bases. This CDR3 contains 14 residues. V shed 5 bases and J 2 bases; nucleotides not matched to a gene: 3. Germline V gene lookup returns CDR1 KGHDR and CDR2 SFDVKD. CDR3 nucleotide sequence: TGTGCCACCAGTGTAAGGGACAGGGCCTACGAGCAGTACGTC. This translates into CATSVRDRAYEQYV.

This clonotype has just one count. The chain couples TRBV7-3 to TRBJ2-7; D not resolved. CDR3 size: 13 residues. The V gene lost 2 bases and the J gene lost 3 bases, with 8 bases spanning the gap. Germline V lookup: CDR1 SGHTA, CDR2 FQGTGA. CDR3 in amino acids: CASSLFPHYEQYF. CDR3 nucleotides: TGTGCCAGCAGCTTATTTCCACACTACGAGCAGTACTTC.

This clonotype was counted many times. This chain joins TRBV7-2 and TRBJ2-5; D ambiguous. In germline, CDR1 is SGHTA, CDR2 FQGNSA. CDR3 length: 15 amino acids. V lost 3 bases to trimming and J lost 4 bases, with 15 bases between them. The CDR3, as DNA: TGTGCCAGCAGCTTCGACCCCGACGCCGGAGAGACCCAGTACTTC. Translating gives CASSFDPDAGETQYF.

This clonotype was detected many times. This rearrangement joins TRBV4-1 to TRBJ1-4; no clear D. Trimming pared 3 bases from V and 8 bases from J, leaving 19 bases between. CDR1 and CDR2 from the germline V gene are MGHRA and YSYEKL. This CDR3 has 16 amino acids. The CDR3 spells CASSHIQGPLMEKLFF. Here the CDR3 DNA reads TGCGCCAGCAGCCACATCCAAGGCCCTCTAATGGAAAAACTGTTTTTT.

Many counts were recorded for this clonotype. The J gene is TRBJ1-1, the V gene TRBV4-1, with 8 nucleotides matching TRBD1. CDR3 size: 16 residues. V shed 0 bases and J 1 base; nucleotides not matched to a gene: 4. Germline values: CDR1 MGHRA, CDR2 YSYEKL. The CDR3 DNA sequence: TGCGCCAGCAGCCAAGACCGACAGGGGCGGAACACTGAAGCTTTCTTT. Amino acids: CASSQDRQGRNTEAFF.

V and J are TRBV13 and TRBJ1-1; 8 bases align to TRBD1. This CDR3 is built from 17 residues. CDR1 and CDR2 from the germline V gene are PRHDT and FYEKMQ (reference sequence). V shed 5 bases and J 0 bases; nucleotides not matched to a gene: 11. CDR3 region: CASSQAGTGPMNTEAFF. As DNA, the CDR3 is TGTGCCAGCAGCCAAGCCGGGACAGGACCAATGAACACTGAAGCTTTCTTT. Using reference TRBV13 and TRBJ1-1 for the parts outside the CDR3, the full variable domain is AAGVIQSPRHLIKEKRETATLKCYPIPRHDTVYWYQQGPGQDPQFLISFYEKMQSDKGSIPDRFSAQQFSDYHSELNMSSLELGDSALYFCASSQAGTGPMNTEAFFGQGTRLTVV.

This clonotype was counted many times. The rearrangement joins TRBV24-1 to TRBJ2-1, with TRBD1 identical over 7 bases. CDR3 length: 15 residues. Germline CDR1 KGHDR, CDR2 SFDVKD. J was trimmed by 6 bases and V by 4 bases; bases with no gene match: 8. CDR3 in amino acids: CATSDSRQGGNEQFF. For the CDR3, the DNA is TGTGCCACCAGTGACTCCCGACAGGGTGGCAATGAGCAGTTCTTC.

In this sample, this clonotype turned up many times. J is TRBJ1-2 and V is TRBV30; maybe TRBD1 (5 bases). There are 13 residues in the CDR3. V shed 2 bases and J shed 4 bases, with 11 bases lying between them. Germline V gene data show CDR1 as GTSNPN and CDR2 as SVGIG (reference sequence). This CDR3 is CAWSRRDFYGYTF. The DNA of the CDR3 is TGTGCCTGGAGTAGGAGGGACTTCTATGGCTACACCTTC.

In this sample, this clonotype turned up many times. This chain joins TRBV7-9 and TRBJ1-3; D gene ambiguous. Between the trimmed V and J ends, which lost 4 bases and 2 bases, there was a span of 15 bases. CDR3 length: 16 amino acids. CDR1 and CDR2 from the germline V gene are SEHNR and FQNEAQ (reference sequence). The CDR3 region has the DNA TGTGCCAGCAGCTCCCGCATCGCGGGAGCTGGAAACACCATATATTTT. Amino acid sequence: CASSSRIAGAGNTIYF.

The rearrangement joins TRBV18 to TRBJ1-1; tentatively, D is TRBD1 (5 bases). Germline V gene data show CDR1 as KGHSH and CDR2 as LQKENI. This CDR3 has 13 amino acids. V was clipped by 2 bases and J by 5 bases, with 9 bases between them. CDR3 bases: TGTGCCAGCTCACCATTGGGGGGGACTGAAGCTTTCTTT. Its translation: CASSPLGGTEAFF. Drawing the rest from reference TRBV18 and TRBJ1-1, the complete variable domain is NAGVMQNPRHLVRRRGQEARLRCSPMKGHSHVYWYRQLPEEGLKFMVYLQKENIIDESGMPKERFSAEFPKEGPSILRIQQVVRGDSAAYFCASSPLGGTEAFFGQGTRLTVV.

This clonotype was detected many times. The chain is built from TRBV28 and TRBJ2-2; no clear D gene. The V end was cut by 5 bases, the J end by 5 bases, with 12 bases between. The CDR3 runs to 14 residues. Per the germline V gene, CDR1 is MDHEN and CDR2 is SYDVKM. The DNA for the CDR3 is TGTGCCAGCAGTCCGTCCCTTCGGACCGGGGAGCTGTTTTTT. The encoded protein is CASSPSLRTGELFF.